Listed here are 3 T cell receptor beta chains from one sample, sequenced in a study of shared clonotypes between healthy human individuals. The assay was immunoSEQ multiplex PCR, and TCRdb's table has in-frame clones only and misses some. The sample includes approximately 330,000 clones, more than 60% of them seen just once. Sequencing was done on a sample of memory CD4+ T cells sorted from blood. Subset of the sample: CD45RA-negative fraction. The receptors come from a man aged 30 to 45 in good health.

The CDR3 DNA follows: TGCGCCAGCAGTGTGGGGAGTTCAGATACGCAGTATTTT. It codes for CASSVGSSDTQYF. The chain carries TRBV10-2 and TRBJ2-3; D might be TRBD2 (5 bases). The germline V gene encodes CDR1 WSHSY and CDR2 SAAADI. CDR3 length: 13 residues. Deletions cut 4 bases from V and 4 bases from J, with 9 bases between.

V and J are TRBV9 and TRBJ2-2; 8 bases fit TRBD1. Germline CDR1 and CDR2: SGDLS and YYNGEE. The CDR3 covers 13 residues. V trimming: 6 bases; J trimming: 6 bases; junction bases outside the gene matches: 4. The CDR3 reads CASTDRVSGELFF. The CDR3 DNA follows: TGTGCCAGCACGGACAGGGTCTCCGGGGAGCTGTTTTTT. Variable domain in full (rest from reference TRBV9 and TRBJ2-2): DSGVTQTPKHLITATGQRVTLRCSPRSGDLSVYWYQQSLDQGLQFLIQYYNGEERAKGNILERFSAQQFPDLHSELNLSSLELGDSALYFCASTDRVSGELFFGEGSRLTVL.

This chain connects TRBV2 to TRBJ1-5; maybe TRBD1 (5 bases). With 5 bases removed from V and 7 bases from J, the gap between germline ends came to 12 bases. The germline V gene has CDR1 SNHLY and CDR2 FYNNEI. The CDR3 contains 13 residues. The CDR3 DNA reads TGTGCCAGCAGTCCCTTAGGGACGCAGCCCCAGCATTTT. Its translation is CASSPLGTQPQHF.